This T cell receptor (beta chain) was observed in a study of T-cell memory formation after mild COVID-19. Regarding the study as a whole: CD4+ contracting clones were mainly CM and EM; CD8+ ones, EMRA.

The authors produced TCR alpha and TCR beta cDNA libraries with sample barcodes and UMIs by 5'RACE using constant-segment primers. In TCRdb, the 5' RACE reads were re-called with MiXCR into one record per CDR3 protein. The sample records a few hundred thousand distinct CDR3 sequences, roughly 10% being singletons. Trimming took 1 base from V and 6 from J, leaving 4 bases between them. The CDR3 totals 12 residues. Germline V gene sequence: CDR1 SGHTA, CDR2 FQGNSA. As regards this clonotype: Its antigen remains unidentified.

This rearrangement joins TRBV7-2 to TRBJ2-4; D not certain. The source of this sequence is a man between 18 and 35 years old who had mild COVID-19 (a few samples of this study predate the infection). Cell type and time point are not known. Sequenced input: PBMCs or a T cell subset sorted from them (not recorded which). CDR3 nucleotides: TGTGCCAGCAGCTTAGACTCAAACATTCAGTACTTC. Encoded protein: CASSLDSNIQYF.